This T cell receptor beta chain was observed in a study of response to subunit inactivated influenza vaccine. Using its own MiXCR run on the RT-PCR reads, TCRdb lists one record per CDR3 protein. Of hundreds of thousands of distinct CDR3 sequences listed, around 18% are singletons. After removal of 2 bases from V and 7 bases from J, the junction contained 8 bases not matched to a gene. This CDR3 has 14 residues. CDR1 is LNHNV and CDR2 is YYDKDF in the germline V gene (reference sequence). This clonotype was seen more than once but under ten times. V and J are TRBV15 and TRBJ2-7; 7 bases are a match to TRBD2. Sequenced material: PBMCs from blood, taken about 5 days after vaccination. This sequence originates from a man in his fifties or sixties who received an inactivated influenza vaccine. This CDR3 reads CATSRLAAVGEQYF. The DNA for the CDR3 is TGTGCCACCAGCAGACTAGCGGCTGTCGGTGAGCAGTACTTC.